The 10 T cell receptor beta chains given below trace back to one sample, sequenced in a study of shared clonotypes between healthy human individuals. Naive CD8 populations comprised CD45RO-negative cells positively selected for CCR7, excluding terminally differentiated effector memory CD45RA+ cells. Using immunoSEQ multiplex PCR, the repertoire was profiled, and TCRdb retains in-frame clones only, with some absent. The sample records some 2.1 million clones, about 95% being singletons. The sequenced sample was naive CD8+ T cells sorted from blood. Receptors originate from a young man in good health.

The chain has TRBV9 and TRBJ2-2; TRBD2 might be the D (5 bases). This CDR3 is built from 13 residues. Germline V gene data show CDR1 as SGDLS and CDR2 as YYNGEE. The V end was cut by 4 bases, the J end by 5 bases, with 9 bases between. The CDR3: CASSPWRTGELFF. Written as DNA, the CDR3 is TGTGCCAGCAGCCCGTGGAGGACCGGGGAGCTGTTTTTT.

The CDR3 here is CASSATTGEETQYF. The CDR3 bases are TGTGCCAGCAGCGCCACGACAGGGGAGGAGACCCAGTACTTC. The gene calls are TRBV9 and TRBJ2-5, with 8 bases identical to TRBD1. Trimming at V came to 3 bases and at J to 5 bases, leaving 6 bases not matched to a gene. Per the germline V gene, CDR1 is SGDLS and CDR2 is YYNGEE. The CDR3 has 14 amino acids.

CDR3 bases: TGTGCCAGCAGCCGCATGGGGGGCGAGGCTACGAACACCGGGGAGCTGTTTTTT. It is translated as CASSRMGGEATNTGELFF. J is TRBJ2-2 and V is TRBV11-3, with D perhaps given as TRBD1 or TRBD2 (6 bases each). Looked up from germline, CDR1 is SGHNT and CDR2 is YENEEA. The CDR3 loop spans 18 amino acids. With 5 bases removed from V and 0 bases from J, the gap between germline ends came to 19 bases.

The chain employs TRBV27 and TRBJ2-1; D ambiguous. Germline lookup yields CDR1 MNHEY and CDR2 SMNVEV (reference sequence). The CDR3 contains 13 residues. Trimming left V 4 bases short and J 1 base short, with 5 bases between. The DNA for the CDR3 is TGTGCCAGCAGTTATACGTCCTACAATGAGCAGTTCTTC. This encodes CASSYTSYNEQFF.

The chain joins TRBV2 to TRBJ1-2, with TRBD1 matching 9 bases. The CDR3 sequence is 13 residues long. The germline V gene has CDR1 SNHLY and CDR2 FYNNEI. Trimming at V came to 8 bases and at J to 8 bases, leaving 9 bases not matched to a gene. The CDR3: CASPRDRDRGYTF. The CDR3 nucleotides are TGTGCCAGCCCCCGGGACAGGGATCGGGGCTACACCTTC.

The chain links TRBV11-2 to TRBJ2-7, with D perhaps matching TRBD1 or TRBD2 (5 bases each). There are 15 residues in the CDR3. Germline loops: CDR1 SGHAT, CDR2 FQNNGV. V lost 6 bases and J lost 2, with 17 bases in between. CDR3 sequence reads: CASSSYGTRAYEQYF. For the CDR3, the DNA is TGTGCCAGCAGTTCTTACGGGACCCGCGCCTACGAGCAGTACTTC. Drawing the rest from reference TRBV11-2 and TRBJ2-7, the complete variable domain is EAGVAQSPRYKIIEKRQSVAFWCNPISGHATLYWYQQILGQGPKLLIQFQNNGVVDDSQLPKDRFSAERLKGVDSTLKIQPAKLEDSAVYLCASSSYGTRAYEQYFGPGTRLTVT.

CDR3 loop: CASSLVGTAPYEQYF. The CDR3 nucleotides are TGTGCCAGCAGCTTGGTAGGGACGGCTCCCTACGAGCAGTACTTC. The rearrangement links TRBV5-4 to TRBJ2-7; the D call may be TRBD1 or TRBD2 (5 bases each). Germline V gene data show CDR1 as SGHNT and CDR2 as YYREEE (reference sequence). Deletions cut 0 bases from V and 2 bases from J, with 12 bases between. CDR3 length: 15 residues.

V gene TRBV7-3 combines with J gene TRBJ2-1; D is uncertain. Germline assignment: CDR1 SGHTA and CDR2 FQGTGA. The CDR3 has 14 residues. V lost 0 bases and J lost 5, with 8 bases in between. The DNA of the CDR3 is TGTGCCAGCAGCTTAACCACCCTAGACAATGAGCAGTTCTTC. Translation gives CASSLTTLDNEQFF. The full variable domain, rest sourced from reference TRBV7-3 and TRBJ2-1, is GAGVSQTPSNKVTEKGKYVELRCDPISGHTALYWYRQSLGQGPEFLIYFQGTGAADDSGLPNDRFFAVRPEGSVSTLKIQRTERGDSAVYLCASSLTTLDNEQFFGPGTRLTVL.

The chain uses TRBV28 and TRBJ1-6; D perhaps matches TRBD1 (6 bases). This CDR3 contains 13 residues. V shed 5 bases and J shed 7 bases, with 9 bases lying between them. Germline lookup yields CDR1 MDHEN and CDR2 SYDVKM. CDR3 DNA sequence: TGTGCCAGCAGTCCGGGGACAAATTCACCCCTCCACTTT. Translation: CASSPGTNSPLHF.

The gene calls are TRBV4-1 and TRBJ2-1; possible D gene TRBD1, 6 bases. The CDR3 consists of 16 residues. Trimming stripped 0 bases from V and 3 bases from J, with 12 bases between. CDR1 and CDR2 (germline): MGHRA, YSYEKL. The chain's CDR3 is CASSQEGDIYYNEQFF. CDR3 DNA: TGCGCCAGCAGCCAAGAGGGGGACATCTACTACAATGAGCAGTTCTTC.